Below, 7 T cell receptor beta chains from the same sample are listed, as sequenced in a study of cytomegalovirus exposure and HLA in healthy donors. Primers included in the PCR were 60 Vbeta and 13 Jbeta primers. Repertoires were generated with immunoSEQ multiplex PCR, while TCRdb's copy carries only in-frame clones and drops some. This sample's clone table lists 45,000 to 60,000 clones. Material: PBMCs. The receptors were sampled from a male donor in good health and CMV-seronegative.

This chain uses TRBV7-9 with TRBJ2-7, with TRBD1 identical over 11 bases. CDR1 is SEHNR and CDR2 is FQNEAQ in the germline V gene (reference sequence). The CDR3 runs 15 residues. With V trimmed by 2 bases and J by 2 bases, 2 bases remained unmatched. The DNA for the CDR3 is TGTGCCAGCAGCTTACGGGACAGGGGGACCTACGAGCAGTACTTC. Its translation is CASSLRDRGTYEQYF.

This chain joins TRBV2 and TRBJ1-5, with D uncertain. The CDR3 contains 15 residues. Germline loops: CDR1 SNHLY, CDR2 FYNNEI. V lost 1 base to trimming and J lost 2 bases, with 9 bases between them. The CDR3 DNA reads TGTGCCAGCAGTGAAGTCCTGAGTCGCAATCAGCCCCAGCATTTT. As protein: CASSEVLSRNQPQHF.

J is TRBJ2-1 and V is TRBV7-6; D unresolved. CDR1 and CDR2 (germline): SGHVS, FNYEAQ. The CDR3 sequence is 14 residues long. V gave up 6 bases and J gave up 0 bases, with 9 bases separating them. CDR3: CASSGGGSYNEQFF. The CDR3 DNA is TGTGCCAGCAGTGGTGGCGGCTCCTACAATGAGCAGTTCTTC.

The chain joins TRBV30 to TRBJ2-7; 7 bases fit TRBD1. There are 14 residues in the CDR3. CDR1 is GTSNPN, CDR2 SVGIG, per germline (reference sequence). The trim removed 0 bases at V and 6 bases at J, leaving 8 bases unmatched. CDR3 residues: CAWSVRRQGGEQYF. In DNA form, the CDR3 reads TGTGCCTGGAGTGTTAGGAGACAGGGCGGCGAGCAGTACTTC.

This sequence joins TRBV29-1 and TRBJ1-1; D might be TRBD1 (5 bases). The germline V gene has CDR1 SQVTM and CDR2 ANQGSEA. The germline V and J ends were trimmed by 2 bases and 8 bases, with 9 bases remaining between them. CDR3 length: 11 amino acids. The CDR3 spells CSVERNREAFF. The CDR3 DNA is TGCAGCGTTGAAAGGAACAGGGAAGCTTTCTTT.

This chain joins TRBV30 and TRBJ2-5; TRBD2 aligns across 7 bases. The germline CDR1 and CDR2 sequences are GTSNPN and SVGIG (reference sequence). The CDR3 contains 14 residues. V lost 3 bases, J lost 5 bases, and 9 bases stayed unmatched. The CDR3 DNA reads TGTGCCTGGAGGGGGGGAGGGGCTGGGGAGACCCAGTACTTC. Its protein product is CAWRGGGAGETQYF.

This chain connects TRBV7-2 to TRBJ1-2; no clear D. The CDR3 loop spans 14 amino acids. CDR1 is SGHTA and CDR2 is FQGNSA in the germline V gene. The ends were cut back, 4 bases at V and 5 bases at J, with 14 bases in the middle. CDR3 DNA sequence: TGTGCCAGCAGCTCCACCGGCCCCGGGTATGGCTACACCTTC. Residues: CASSSTGPGYGYTF.